This entry describes one T cell receptor (beta chain). This specimen comes from a study of blood T cell repertoires in COVID-19. Study-wide context: COVID-19 samples, acute and convalescent, were from the United States, Italy and Spain. PBMCs, B-cell-depleted T cells, or T cells were the source of the cDNA or gDNA that made up the material.

V shed 6 bases, J shed 10 bases, and the junction held 6 bases outside the gene matches. The CDR3 loop spans 14 amino acids. Germline assignment: CDR1 SNHLY and CDR2 FYNNEI. Original handling: The authors estimated nucleated cell counts from reference gene primer amplification. Measured with immunoSEQ multiplex PCR; TCRdb has only the in-frame clones, and not every one. The V and J calls and clone size were taken over from that table, and D and trimming were inferred from the DNA. This sample yields some 400,000 clones, of which roughly 89% are seen a single time; about 1.8% belongs to the top ten. This chain connects TRBV2 to TRBJ1-6; TRBD1 agrees at 10 bases. The origin of this receptor is a woman younger than 45 who had recovered from COVID-19. Input material: PBMCs or T cells enriched from blood (not recorded which). DNA of the CDR3: TGTGCCAGCAGCCTCGAGGGACAGGGGTCACCCCTCCACTTT. Translated, it gives CASSLEGQGSPLHF.